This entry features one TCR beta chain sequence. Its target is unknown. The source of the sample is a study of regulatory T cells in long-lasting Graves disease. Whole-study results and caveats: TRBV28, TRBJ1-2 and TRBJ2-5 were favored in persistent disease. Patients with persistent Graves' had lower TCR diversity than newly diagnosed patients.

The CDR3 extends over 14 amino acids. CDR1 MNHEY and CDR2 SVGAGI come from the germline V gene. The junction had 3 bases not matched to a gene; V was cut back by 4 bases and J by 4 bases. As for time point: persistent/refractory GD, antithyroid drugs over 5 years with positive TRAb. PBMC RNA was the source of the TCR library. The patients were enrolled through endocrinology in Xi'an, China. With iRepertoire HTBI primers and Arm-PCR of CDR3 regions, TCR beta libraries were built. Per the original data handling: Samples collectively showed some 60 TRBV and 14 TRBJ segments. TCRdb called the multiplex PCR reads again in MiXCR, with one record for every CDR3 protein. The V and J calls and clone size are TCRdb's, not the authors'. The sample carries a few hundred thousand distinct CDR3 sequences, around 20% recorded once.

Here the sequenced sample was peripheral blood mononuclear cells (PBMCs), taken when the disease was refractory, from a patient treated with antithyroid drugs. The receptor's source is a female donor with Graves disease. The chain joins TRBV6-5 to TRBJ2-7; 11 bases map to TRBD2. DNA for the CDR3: TGTGCCAGCAGTTCTGGACTAGCGGGTTACGAGCAGTACTTC. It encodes CASSSGLAGYEQYF.